The 16 T cell receptor beta chains below all came from one sample that was sequenced in a study of post-analysis software for immune sequencing data. The study's findings and limits: In patients, roughly 5 TRBV segments were more frequent than in controls, with TRBV5-6, TRBV5-1 and TRBV20-1 among them.

Each TCR beta cDNA library carried unique molecular identifiers. One entry per CDR3 protein results from TCRdb running MiXCR on the PCR reads. Here the sample spans roughly 800,000 distinct CDR3 sequences, around 53% being singletons. These receptors have no identified antigens. What was sequenced was blood. The receptor set was obtained from a girl under 18 with multiple sclerosis.

The chain has TRBV7-9 and TRBJ2-1, with D unclear. CDR1 SEHNR and CDR2 FQNEAQ come from the germline V gene (reference sequence). The CDR3 runs 15 residues. The V gene lost 5 bases and the J gene lost 8 bases, with 19 bases spanning the gap. This CDR3 reads CASSPPRQVADEQFF. As DNA, the CDR3 is TGTGCCAGCAGCCCTCCCCGGCAGGTCGCCGATGAGCAGTTCTTC.

The chain recombines TRBV12-3 or TRBV12-4 with TRBJ1-2, with unresolved D. Trimming stripped 6 bases from V and 8 bases from J, with 13 bases between. The CDR3 covers 12 residues. CDR3 region: CASSRGPNGYTF. The CDR3 DNA reads TGTGCCAGCAGCCGTGGGCCTAACGGCTACACCTTC.

The rearrangement links TRBV20-1 to TRBJ1-2; D gene uncertain. V lost 1 base and J lost 3, with 12 bases in between. The CDR3 is made up of 14 amino acids. In germline, CDR1 is DFQATT, CDR2 SNEGSKA (reference sequence). The CDR3 nucleotides are TGCAGTGCTAGAGTTGGCTACGGGGACTATGGCTACACCTTC. Translation gives CSARVGYGDYGYTF.

This clonotype was counted only a few times. V is TRBV29-1 and J is TRBJ1-1, with a possible D match to TRBD1 (6 bases). Trimming removed 6 bases at V and 3 bases at J, with 14 bases between. This CDR3 has 13 residues. From germline, CDR1 is SQVTM and CDR2 ANQGSEA. Here the CDR3 DNA reads TGCAGCGTGGGGGACACGCTTTACACTGAAGCTTTCTTT. Protein: CSVGDTLYTEAFF. The full variable domain, rest sourced from reference TRBV29-1 and TRBJ1-1, is SAVISQKPSRDICQRGTSLTIQCQVDSQVTMMFWYRQQPGQSLTLIATANQGSEATYESGFVIDKFPISRPNLTFSTLTVSNMSPEDSSIYLCSVGDTLYTEAFFGQGTRLTVV.

The V and J genes are TRBV27 and TRBJ1-5; 9 bases align to TRBD1. The junction had 6 bases not matched to a gene; V was cut back by 4 bases and J by 5 bases. The CDR3 loop spans 15 amino acids. From germline, CDR1 is MNHEY and CDR2 SMNVEV (reference sequence). The CDR3 here is CASSSGTGNHQPQHF. In DNA form, the CDR3 reads TGTGCCAGCAGTTCCGGGACAGGGAATCATCAGCCCCAGCATTTT.

This clonotype has only a few counts. The chain carries TRBV20-1 and TRBJ1-2; D is unresolved. Trimming took 0 bases from V and 8 from J, leaving 19 bases between them. The CDR3 loop spans 15 amino acids. CDR1 and CDR2 (germline): DFQATT, SNEGSKA (reference sequence). Here the CDR3 DNA reads TGCAGTGCTAGAGATAAAGACACACTTCGGCGGGGCTACACCTTC. This translates into CSARDKDTLRRGYTF.

The genes are TRBV29-1 and TRBJ2-7; 10 bases align to TRBD2. This CDR3 spans 14 amino acids. The germline CDR1 and CDR2 sequences are SQVTM and ANQGSEA. V trimming: 3 bases; J trimming: 7 bases; junction bases outside the gene matches: 9. CDR3 in amino acids: CSVEEEREGLEQYF. In nucleotides, the CDR3 is TGCAGCGTTGAGGAGGAGCGGGAGGGCCTGGAGCAGTACTTC.

This chain joins TRBV5-1 and TRBJ2-5, with no clear D. Germline lookup yields CDR1 SGHRS and CDR2 YFSETQ. V lost 0 bases to trimming and J lost 4 bases, with 13 bases between them. The CDR3 length is 15 residues. The CDR3 region has the DNA TGCGCCAGCAGCTTGGTGGCCATAAAGGGAGAGACCCAGTACTTC. Translating it yields CASSLVAIKGETQYF.

This clonotype came up a few times. The chain joins TRBV20-1 to TRBJ2-3, with 7 bases identical to TRBD2. V gave up 0 bases and J gave up 3 bases; unmatched junction bases: 15. Germline CDR1 DFQATT, CDR2 SNEGSKA (reference sequence). CDR3 length: 18 residues. CDR3 protein: CSARDRGPGTIGTDTQYF. CDR3 nucleotide sequence: TGCAGTGCTAGAGATAGAGGCCCCGGGACTATAGGTACAGATACGCAGTATTTT.

The chain links TRBV6-5 to TRBJ2-6; perhaps TRBD1 as D (6 bases). Per the germline V gene, CDR1 is MNHEY and CDR2 is SVGAGI. Trimming cost V 0 bases and J 4 bases, with 10 bases left between them. The CDR3 is 16 amino acids. The CDR3 bases are TGTGCCAGCAGTTACTCGCAGGGGTCAGGGGCCAACGTCCTGACTTTC. Its protein product is CASSYSQGSGANVLTF.

This clonotype was counted a few times. This chain links TRBV4-1 with TRBJ2-5; possible D gene TRBD2, 6 bases. The CDR3 is 16 residues long. Per germline, CDR1 MGHRA and CDR2 YSYEKL. Between the trimmed V and J ends, which lost 2 bases and 4 bases, there was a span of 17 bases. CDR3 residues: CASSQIRGGGTETQYF. The CDR3 DNA sequence: TGCGCCAGCAGCCAAATCAGAGGAGGAGGGACAGAGACCCAGTACTTC.

This clonotype was picked up a small number of times. Here the CDR3 reads CSARDPETGIVYTF. The CDR3 DNA reads TGCAGTGCTAGAGATCCCGAGACAGGGATAGTCTACACCTTC. The chain combines TRBV20-1 with TRBJ1-2, with 7 bases identical to TRBD1. Per germline, CDR1 DFQATT and CDR2 SNEGSKA (reference sequence). The CDR3 extends over 14 amino acids. V gave up 0 bases and J gave up 10 bases; unmatched junction bases: 11.

V is TRBV30 and J is TRBJ2-3; the match to TRBD2 covers 10 bases. The V and J ends lost 3 bases and 4 bases, in that order; junction bases with no gene match: 10. The germline CDR1 and CDR2 sequences are GTSNPN and SVGIG (reference sequence). This CDR3 spans 16 amino acids. The CDR3 DNA sequence: TGTGCCTGGAGATCTAGCGGGAGCCTCATTCCAGATACGCAGTATTTT. Translated, it gives CAWRSSGSLIPDTQYF.

The genes are TRBV12-3 or TRBV12-4 and TRBJ2-5; 13 bases are shared with TRBD2. The J segment lost 5 bases and the V segment lost 6 bases, leaving 12 bases of the junction unmatched. The CDR3 has 17 amino acids. The CDR3 region is CASRQARTSGGLETQYF. CDR3 coding DNA: TGTGCCAGCAGACAGGCTCGGACTAGCGGGGGATTGGAGACCCAGTACTTC.

The V and J genes are TRBV7-3 and TRBJ2-1, with no clear D. Germline-derived CDR1 and CDR2 are SGHTA and FQGTGA. V lost 4 bases, J lost 7 bases, and 17 bases lay in between. There are 15 residues in the CDR3. CDR3 region: CASSSAPTPRNEQFF. The CDR3 DNA is TGTGCCAGCAGCTCGGCCCCTACCCCTCGGAATGAGCAGTTCTTC.

In this sample, this clonotype turned up a few times. The chain is built from TRBV7-9 and TRBJ2-6; D gene unclear. Germline V gene lookup returns CDR1 SEHNR and CDR2 FQNEAQ (reference sequence). There are 15 residues in the CDR3. V gave up 2 bases and J gave up 1 base, with 6 bases separating them. The CDR3 nucleotides are TGTGCCAGCAGCTTACAGCTATCTGGGGCCAACGTCCTGACTTTC. It translates to CASSLQLSGANVLTF.